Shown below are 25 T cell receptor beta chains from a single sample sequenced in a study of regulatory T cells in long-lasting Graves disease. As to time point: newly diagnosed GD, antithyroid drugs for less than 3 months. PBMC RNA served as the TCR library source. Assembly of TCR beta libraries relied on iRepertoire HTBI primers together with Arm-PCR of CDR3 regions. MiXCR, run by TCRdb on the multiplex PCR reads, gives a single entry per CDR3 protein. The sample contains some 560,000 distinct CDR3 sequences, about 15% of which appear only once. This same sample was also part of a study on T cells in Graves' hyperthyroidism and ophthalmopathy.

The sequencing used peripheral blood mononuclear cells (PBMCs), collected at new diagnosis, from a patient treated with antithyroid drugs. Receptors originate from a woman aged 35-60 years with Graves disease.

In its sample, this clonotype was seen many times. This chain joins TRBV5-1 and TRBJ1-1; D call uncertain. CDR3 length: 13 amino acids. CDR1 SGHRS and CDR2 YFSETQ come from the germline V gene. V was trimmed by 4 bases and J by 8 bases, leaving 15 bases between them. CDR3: CASSANREREAFF. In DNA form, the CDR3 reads TGCGCCAGCAGCGCAAACCGGGAAAGGGAAGCTTTCTTT. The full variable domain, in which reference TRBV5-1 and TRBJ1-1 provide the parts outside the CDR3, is KAGVTQTPRYLIKTRGQQVTLSCSPISGHRSVSWYQQTPGQGLQFLFEYFSETQRNKGNFPGRFSGRQFSNSRSEMNVSTLELGDSALYLCASSANREREAFFGQGTRLTVV.

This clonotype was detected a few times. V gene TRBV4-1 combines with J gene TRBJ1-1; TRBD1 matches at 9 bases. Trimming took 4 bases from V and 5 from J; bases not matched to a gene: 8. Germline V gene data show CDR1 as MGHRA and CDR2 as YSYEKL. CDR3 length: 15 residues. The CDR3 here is CASSPRTGERTEAFF. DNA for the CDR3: TGCGCCAGCAGCCCCCGGACAGGGGAGAGGACTGAAGCTTTCTTT.

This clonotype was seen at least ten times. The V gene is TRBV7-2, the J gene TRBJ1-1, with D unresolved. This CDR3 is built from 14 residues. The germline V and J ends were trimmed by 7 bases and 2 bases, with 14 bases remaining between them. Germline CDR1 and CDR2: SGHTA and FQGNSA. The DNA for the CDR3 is TGTGCCAGCACCCGCCCCTGGGCTAACACTGAAGCTTTCTTT. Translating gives CASTRPWANTEAFF.

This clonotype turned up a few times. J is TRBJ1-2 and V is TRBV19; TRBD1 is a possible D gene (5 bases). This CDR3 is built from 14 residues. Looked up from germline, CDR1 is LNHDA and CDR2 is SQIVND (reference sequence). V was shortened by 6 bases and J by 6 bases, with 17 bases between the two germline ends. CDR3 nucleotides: TGTGCCAGTAGACGGGGGGGGGACTTCCATGGCTACACCTTC. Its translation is CASRRGGDFHGYTF. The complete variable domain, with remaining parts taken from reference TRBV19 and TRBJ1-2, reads DGGITQSPKYLFRKEGQNVTLSCEQNLNHDAMYWYRQDPGQGLRLIYYSQIVNDFQKGDIAEGYSVSREKKESFPLTVTSAQKNPTAFYLCASRRGGDFHGYTFGSGTRLTVV.

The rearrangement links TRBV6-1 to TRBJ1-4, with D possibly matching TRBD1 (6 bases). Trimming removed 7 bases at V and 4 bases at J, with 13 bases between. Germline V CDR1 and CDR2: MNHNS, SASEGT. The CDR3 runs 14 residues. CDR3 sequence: CASTSQGYNEKLFF. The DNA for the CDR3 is TGTGCCAGCACTTCACAGGGATATAATGAAAAACTGTTTTTT.

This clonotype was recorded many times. The CDR3 is CASSEGYGYTF. The CDR3 region has the DNA TGTGCCAGCAGTGAAGGCTATGGCTACACCTTC. The chain combines TRBV6-1 with TRBJ1-2; D is unresolved. The V end lost 1 base, the J end lost 4 bases, and 1 base lay between the germline ends. The CDR3 totals 11 residues. Germline CDR1 is MNHNS and CDR2 is SASEGT.

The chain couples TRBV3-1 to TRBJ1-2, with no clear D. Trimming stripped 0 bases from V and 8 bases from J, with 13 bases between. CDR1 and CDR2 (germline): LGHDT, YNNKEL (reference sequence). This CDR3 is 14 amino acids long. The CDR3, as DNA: TGTGCCAGCAGCCAAGATGCCCCCTCTTCCGGCTACACCTTC. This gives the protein CASSQDAPSSGYTF.

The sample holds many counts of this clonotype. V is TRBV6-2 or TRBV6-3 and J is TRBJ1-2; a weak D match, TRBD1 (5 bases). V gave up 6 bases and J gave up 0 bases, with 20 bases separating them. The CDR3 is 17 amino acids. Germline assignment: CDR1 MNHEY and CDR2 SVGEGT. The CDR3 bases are TGTGCCAGCAGCAGAGCCCTGGGGACTATGTCTAACTATGGCTACACCTTC. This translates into CASSRALGTMSNYGYTF.

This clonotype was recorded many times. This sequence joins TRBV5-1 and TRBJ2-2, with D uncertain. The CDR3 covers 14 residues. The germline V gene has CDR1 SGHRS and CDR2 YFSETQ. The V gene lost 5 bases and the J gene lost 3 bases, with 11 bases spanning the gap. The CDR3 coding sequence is TGCGCCAGCAGTTTAATCCCGGACACCGGGGAGCTGTTTTTT. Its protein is CASSLIPDTGELFF.

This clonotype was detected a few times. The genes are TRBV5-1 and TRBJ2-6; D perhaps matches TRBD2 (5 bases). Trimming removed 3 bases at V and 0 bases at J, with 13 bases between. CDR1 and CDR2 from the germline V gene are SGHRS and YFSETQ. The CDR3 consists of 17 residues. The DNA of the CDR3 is TGCGCCAGCAGCTCGGGGTCTTCCCCCTCTGGGGCCAACGTCCTGACTTTC. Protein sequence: CASSSGSSPSGANVLTF.

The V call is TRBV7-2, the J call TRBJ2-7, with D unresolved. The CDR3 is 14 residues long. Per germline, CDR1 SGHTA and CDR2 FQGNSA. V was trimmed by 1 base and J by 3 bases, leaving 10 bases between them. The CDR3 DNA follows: TGTGCCAGCAGCTTAGAAAGGCAGTTCTACGAGCAGTACTTC. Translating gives CASSLERQFYEQYF.

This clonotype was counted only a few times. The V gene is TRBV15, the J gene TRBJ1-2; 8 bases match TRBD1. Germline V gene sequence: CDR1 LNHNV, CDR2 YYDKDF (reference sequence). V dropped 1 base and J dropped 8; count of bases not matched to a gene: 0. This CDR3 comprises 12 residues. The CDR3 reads CATSRGTGGYTF. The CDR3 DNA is TGTGCCACCAGCAGAGGGACAGGGGGCTACACCTTC.

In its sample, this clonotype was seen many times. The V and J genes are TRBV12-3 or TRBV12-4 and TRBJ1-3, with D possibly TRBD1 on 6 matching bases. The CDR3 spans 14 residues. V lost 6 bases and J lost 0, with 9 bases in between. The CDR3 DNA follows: TGTGCCAGCAGCATGACAGGCTCTGGAAACACCATATATTTT. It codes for CASSMTGSGNTIYF.

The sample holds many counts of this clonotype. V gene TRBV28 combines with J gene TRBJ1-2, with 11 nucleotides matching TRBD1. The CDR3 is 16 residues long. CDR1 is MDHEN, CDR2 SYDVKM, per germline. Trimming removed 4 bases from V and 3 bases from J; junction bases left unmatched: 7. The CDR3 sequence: CASSSGQGALYYGYTF. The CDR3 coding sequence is TGTGCCAGCAGTTCAGGACAGGGGGCGCTTTACTATGGCTACACCTTC.

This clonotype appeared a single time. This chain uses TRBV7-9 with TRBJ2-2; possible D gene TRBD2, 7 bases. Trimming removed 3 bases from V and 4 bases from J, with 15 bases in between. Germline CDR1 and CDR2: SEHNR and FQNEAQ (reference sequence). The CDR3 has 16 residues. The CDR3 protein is CASSFGGPDSTGELFF. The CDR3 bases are TGTGCCAGCAGCTTCGGGGGGCCTGACTCCACCGGGGAGCTGTTTTTT.

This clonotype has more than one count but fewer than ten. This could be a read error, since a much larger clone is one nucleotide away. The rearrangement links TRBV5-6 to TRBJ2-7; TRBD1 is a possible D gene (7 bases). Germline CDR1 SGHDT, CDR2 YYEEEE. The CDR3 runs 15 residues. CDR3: CVSSLIQGGSYEQYF. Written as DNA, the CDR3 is TGTGTCAGCAGCTTGATCCAGGGGGGTTCCTACGAGCAGTACTTC.

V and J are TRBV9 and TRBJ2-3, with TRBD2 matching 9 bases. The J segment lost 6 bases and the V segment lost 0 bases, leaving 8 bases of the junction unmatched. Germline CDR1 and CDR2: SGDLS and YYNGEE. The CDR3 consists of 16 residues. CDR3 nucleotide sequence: TGTGCCAGCAGCGTAGGAAATAGCGGGGGAGGTGATACGCAGTATTTT. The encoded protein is CASSVGNSGGGDTQYF.

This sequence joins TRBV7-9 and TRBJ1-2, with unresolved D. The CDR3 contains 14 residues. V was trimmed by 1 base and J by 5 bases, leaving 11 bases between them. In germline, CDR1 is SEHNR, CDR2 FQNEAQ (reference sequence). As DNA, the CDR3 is TGTGCCAGCAGCTTAGTCGTCAGGCCATATGGCTACACCTTC. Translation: CASSLVVRPYGYTF.

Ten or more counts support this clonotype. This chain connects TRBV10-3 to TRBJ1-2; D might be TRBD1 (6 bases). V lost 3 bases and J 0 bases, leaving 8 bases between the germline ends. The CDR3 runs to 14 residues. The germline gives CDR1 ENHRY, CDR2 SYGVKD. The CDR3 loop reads CAISETGTNYGYTF. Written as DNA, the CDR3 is TGTGCCATCAGTGAAACAGGGACTAACTATGGCTACACCTTC.

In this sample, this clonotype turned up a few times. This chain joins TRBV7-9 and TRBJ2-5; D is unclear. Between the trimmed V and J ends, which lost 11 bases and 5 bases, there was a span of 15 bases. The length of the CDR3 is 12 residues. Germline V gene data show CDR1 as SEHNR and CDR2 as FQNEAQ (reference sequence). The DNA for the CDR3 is TGTGCCGTGGGTTACCCTTCGGAGACCCAGTACTTC. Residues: CAVGYPSETQYF.

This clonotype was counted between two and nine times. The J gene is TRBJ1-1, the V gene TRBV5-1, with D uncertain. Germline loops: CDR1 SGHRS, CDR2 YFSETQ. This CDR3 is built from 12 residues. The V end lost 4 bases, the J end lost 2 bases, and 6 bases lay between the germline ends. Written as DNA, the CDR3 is TGCGCCAGCAGCGGAGATAACACTGAAGCTTTCTTT. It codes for CASSGDNTEAFF.

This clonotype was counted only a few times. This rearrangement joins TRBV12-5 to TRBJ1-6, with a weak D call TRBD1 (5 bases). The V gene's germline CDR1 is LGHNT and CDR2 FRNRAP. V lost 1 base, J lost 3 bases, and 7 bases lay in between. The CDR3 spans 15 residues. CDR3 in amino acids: CASGLGTSYNSPLHF. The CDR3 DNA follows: TGTGCTAGTGGTTTGGGGACAAGCTATAATTCACCCCTCCACTTT.

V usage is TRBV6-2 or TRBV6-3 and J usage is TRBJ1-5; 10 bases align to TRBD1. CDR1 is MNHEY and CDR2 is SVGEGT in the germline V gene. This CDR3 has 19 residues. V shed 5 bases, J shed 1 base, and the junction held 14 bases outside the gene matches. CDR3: CASSETYGRDRGSNQPQHF. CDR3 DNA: TGTGCCAGCAGTGAAACCTACGGAAGGGACAGGGGAAGCAATCAGCCCCAGCATTTT.

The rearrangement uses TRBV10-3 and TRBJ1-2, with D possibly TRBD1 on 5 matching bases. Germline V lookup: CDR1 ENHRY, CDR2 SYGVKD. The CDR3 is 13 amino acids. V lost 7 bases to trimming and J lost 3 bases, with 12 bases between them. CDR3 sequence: CAITRQSHYGYTF. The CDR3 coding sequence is TGTGCCATCACTAGACAGTCTCACTATGGCTACACCTTC.

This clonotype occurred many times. CDR3 region: CASSVGQGNLVSYEQYF. The CDR3 region has the DNA TGTGCCAGCAGCGTGGGACAGGGAAATTTAGTATCCTACGAGCAGTACTTC. The chain carries TRBV11-2 and TRBJ2-7; 9 bases are a match to TRBD1. Germline values: CDR1 SGHAT, CDR2 FQNNGV. V shed 5 bases, J shed 1 base, and the junction held 12 bases outside the gene matches. The CDR3 is 17 residues long.